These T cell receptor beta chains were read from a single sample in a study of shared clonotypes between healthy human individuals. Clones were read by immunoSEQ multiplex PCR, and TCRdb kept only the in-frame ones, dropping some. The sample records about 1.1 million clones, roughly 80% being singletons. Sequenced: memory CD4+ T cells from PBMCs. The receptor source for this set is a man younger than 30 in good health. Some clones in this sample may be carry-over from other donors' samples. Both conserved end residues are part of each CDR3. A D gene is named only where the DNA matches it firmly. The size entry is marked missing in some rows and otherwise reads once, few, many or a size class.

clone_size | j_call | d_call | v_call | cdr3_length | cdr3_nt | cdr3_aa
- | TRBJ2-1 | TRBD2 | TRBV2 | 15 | TGTGCCAGCAGCCCCCCCCTGACTAGCGGGAATGAGCAGTTCTTC | CASSPPLTSGNEQFF
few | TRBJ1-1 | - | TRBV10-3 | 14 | TGTGCCATCAGTGAGACCTACAGGGTCACTGAAGCTTTCTTT | CAISETYRVTEAFF
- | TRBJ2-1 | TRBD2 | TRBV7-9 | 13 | TGTGCCAGCGCCGTCGGTGGGGGGGATGAGCAGTTCTTC | CASAVGGGDEQFF
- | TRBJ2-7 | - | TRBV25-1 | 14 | TGTGCCAGCAGTTCTCGAGGGGCTCCTGACGAGCAGTACTTC | CASSSRGAPDEQYF
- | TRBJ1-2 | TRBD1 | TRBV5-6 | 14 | TGTGCCAGCAGCTTCTACAGGGGATTGTCTGGCTACACCTTC | CASSFYRGLSGYTF
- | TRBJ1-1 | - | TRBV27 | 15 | TGTGCCAGCAGTCCTTGGACAATCATGAACACTGAAGCTTTCTTT | CASSPWTIMNTEAFF
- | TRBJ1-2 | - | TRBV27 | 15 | TGTGCCAGCAGTTTAATCGCTGGGGGCGTCTATGGCTACACCTTC | CASSLIAGGVYGYTF
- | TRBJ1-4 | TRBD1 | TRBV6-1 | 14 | TGTGCCAGCAGTGACGTGGGACAGGGACGGTCTCTGTTTTTT | CASSDVGQGRSLFF
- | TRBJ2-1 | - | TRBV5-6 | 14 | TGTGCCAGCACCCTCGGACGAGGAGGGTATGAGCAGTTCTTC | CASTLGRGGYEQFF
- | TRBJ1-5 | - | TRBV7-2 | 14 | TGTGCCAGCAGCTTTCTGCCAGTCAATCAGCCCCAGCATTTT | CASSFLPVNQPQHF
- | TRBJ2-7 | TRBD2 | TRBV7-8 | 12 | TGTGCCAGCAGCGGGGGAGGGTACGAGCAGTACTTC | CASSGGGYEQYF
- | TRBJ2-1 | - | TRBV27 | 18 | TGTGCCAGCAGTTTATCGGTGGGGGTAGGAGGAAAATACAATGAGCAGTTCTTC | CASSLSVGVGGKYNEQFF
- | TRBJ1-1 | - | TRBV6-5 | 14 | TGTGCCAGCAGTTACTCGCGGTTTAACACTGAAGCTTTCTTT | CASSYSRFNTEAFF
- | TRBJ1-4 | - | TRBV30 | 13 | TGTGCCTGGAGTGTAACCGGGAATGAAAAACTGTTTTTT | CAWSVTGNEKLFF
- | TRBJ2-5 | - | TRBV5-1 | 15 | TGCGCCAGCAGCTTGTTGTCCGCAGGACAAGAGACCCAGTACTTC | CASSLLSAGQETQYF
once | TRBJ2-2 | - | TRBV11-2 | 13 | TGTGCCAGCACCCCCGCGAACACCGGGGAGCTGTTTTTT | CASTPANTGELFF
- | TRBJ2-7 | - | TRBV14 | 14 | TGTGCCAGCAGCAGTACCAGAAGCTCCTACGAGCAGTACTTC | CASSSTRSSYEQYF
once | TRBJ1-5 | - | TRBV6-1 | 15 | TGTGCCAGCAGTGAAGCAATGGGGGGCTATCAGCCCCAGCATTTT | CASSEAMGGYQPQHF
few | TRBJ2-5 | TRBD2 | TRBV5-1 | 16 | TGCGCCAGCAGCCGGACTAGCGGCCTTAATGGGTTGGCTCAGTACTTC | CASSRTSGLNGLAQYF
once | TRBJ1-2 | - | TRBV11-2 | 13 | TGTGCCAGCAGCTCTACGGGAGGGGCTGGCTACACCTTC | CASSSTGGAGYTF
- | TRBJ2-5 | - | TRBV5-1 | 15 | TGCGCCAGCAGCTTGGCCGGGACAAGAGGAGAGACCCAGTACTTC | CASSLAGTRGETQYF
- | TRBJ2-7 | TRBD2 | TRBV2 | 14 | TGTGCCAGCGCGGGGCGGGAGACCCTATACGAGCAGTACTTC | CASAGRETLYEQYF
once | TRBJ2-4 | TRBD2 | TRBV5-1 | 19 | TGCGCCAGCAGCCCCCTGGCCGGACTAGCGGGAGGAGCGGGGAACATTCAGTACTTC | CASSPLAGLAGGAGNIQYF
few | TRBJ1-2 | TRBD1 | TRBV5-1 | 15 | TGCGCCAGCAGCTTGGAGGCAGGGGGCGGGTATGGCTACACCTTC | CASSLEAGGGYGYTF
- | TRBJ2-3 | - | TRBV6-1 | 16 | TGTGCCAGCAGTGAGGTCAGGGAATTGGGTACAGATACGCAGTATTTT | CASSEVRELGTDTQYF
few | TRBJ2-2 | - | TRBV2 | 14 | TGTGCCACCAGACGGGACGGGAACACCGGGGAGCTGTTTTTT | CATRRDGNTGELFF
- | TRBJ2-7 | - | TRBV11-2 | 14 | TGTGCCAGCAGCTTAGTAAGAGGGGCCTACGAGCAGTACTTC | CASSLVRGAYEQYF
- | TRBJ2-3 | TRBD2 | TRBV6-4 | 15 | TGTGCCAGCAGTGAAGGGACTAGCGGTTCAGATACGCAGTATTTT | CASSEGTSGSDTQYF
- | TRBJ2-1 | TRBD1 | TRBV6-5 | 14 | TGTGCCAGCAGATTGGACAGGCTTTATGGTGAGCAGTTCTTC | CASRLDRLYGEQFF
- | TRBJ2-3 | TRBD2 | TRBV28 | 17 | TGTGCCAGCAGACCCACTAGCGGGAGACCGCTTACAGATACGCAGTATTTT | CASRPTSGRPLTDTQYF
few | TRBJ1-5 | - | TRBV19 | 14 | TGTGCCAGTAGTATAAGGCCAGAGAATCAGCCCCAGCATTTT | CASSIRPENQPQHF
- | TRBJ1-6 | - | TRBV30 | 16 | TGTGCCTGGAGGGGGCGTGGGAGCTCCTATAATTCACCCCTCCACTTT | CAWRGRGSSYNSPLHF
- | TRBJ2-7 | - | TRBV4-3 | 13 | TGCGCCAGCAGCCGCCTACTATGGGGAGAGCAGTACTTC | CASSRLLWGEQYF